These T cell receptor beta chains were read from a single sample in a study of blood T cell repertoires in COVID-19. Assay used: immunoSEQ multiplex PCR; TCRdb lists only in-frame clones, some missing. The sample has over 150,000 clones; approximately 79% are singletons. The sample taken for sequencing was PBMCs or T cells enriched from blood (not recorded which). These receptors all stem from a woman in her 70s in a cohort exposed to, infected with or recovered from COVID-19 (not recorded which). The CDR3 runs from the conserved cysteine through the conserved F or W. The order of the fields is J gene, V gene, CDR3 protein.

>TRBJ2-3|TRBV6-1
CASSGSGGRYVDTQYF
>TRBJ2-4|TRBV7-9
CASSSTAENIQYF
>TRBJ1-2|TRBV12-3/TRBV12-4
CASSPRAGIDYTF
>TRBJ2-7|TRBV7-3
CASSAWPGSTYEQYF
>TRBJ2-5|TRBV7-3
CASSLTALAEETQYF
>TRBJ2-3|TRBV5-4
CASSTGGGGGTDTQYF
>TRBJ1-3|TRBV9
CASSAPGGGNTIYF
>TRBJ1-1|TRBV10-3
CAISVRVGTEAFF
>TRBJ1-1|TRBV29-1
CSGRTGTGTEAFF
>TRBJ1-5|TRBV4-3
CASSQDRGTGNQPQHF
>TRBJ2-5|TRBV19
CASSIGISGPETQYF
>TRBJ1-1|TRBV12-5
CASGFVRFLTGNTEAFF
>TRBJ1-2|TRBV28
CASSLTAGGNYGYTF
>TRBJ1-1|TRBV11-2
CASSLRANTEAFF
>TRBJ1-5|TRBV20-1
CSASQDYSNQPQHF
>TRBJ2-3|TRBV5-1
CASSLGVGTDTQYF
>TRBJ2-5|TRBV3-1/TRBV3-2
CASSQTGTSETQYF
>TRBJ2-7|TRBV28
CASGTGAYEQYF
>TRBJ2-1|TRBV28
CATHGGESYNEQFF
>TRBJ2-7|TRBV11-2
CASSLGQGAISEQYF
>TRBJ2-1|TRBV19
CASKTGSSYNEQFF
>TRBJ2-3|TRBV14
CASSQESGRHSTDTQYF
>TRBJ2-7|TRBV2
CATHRGPYEQYF
>TRBJ1-3|TRBV4-3
CASSQDIDLAAYTIYF
>TRBJ2-2|TRBV5-1
CASSQAPRGTGELFF